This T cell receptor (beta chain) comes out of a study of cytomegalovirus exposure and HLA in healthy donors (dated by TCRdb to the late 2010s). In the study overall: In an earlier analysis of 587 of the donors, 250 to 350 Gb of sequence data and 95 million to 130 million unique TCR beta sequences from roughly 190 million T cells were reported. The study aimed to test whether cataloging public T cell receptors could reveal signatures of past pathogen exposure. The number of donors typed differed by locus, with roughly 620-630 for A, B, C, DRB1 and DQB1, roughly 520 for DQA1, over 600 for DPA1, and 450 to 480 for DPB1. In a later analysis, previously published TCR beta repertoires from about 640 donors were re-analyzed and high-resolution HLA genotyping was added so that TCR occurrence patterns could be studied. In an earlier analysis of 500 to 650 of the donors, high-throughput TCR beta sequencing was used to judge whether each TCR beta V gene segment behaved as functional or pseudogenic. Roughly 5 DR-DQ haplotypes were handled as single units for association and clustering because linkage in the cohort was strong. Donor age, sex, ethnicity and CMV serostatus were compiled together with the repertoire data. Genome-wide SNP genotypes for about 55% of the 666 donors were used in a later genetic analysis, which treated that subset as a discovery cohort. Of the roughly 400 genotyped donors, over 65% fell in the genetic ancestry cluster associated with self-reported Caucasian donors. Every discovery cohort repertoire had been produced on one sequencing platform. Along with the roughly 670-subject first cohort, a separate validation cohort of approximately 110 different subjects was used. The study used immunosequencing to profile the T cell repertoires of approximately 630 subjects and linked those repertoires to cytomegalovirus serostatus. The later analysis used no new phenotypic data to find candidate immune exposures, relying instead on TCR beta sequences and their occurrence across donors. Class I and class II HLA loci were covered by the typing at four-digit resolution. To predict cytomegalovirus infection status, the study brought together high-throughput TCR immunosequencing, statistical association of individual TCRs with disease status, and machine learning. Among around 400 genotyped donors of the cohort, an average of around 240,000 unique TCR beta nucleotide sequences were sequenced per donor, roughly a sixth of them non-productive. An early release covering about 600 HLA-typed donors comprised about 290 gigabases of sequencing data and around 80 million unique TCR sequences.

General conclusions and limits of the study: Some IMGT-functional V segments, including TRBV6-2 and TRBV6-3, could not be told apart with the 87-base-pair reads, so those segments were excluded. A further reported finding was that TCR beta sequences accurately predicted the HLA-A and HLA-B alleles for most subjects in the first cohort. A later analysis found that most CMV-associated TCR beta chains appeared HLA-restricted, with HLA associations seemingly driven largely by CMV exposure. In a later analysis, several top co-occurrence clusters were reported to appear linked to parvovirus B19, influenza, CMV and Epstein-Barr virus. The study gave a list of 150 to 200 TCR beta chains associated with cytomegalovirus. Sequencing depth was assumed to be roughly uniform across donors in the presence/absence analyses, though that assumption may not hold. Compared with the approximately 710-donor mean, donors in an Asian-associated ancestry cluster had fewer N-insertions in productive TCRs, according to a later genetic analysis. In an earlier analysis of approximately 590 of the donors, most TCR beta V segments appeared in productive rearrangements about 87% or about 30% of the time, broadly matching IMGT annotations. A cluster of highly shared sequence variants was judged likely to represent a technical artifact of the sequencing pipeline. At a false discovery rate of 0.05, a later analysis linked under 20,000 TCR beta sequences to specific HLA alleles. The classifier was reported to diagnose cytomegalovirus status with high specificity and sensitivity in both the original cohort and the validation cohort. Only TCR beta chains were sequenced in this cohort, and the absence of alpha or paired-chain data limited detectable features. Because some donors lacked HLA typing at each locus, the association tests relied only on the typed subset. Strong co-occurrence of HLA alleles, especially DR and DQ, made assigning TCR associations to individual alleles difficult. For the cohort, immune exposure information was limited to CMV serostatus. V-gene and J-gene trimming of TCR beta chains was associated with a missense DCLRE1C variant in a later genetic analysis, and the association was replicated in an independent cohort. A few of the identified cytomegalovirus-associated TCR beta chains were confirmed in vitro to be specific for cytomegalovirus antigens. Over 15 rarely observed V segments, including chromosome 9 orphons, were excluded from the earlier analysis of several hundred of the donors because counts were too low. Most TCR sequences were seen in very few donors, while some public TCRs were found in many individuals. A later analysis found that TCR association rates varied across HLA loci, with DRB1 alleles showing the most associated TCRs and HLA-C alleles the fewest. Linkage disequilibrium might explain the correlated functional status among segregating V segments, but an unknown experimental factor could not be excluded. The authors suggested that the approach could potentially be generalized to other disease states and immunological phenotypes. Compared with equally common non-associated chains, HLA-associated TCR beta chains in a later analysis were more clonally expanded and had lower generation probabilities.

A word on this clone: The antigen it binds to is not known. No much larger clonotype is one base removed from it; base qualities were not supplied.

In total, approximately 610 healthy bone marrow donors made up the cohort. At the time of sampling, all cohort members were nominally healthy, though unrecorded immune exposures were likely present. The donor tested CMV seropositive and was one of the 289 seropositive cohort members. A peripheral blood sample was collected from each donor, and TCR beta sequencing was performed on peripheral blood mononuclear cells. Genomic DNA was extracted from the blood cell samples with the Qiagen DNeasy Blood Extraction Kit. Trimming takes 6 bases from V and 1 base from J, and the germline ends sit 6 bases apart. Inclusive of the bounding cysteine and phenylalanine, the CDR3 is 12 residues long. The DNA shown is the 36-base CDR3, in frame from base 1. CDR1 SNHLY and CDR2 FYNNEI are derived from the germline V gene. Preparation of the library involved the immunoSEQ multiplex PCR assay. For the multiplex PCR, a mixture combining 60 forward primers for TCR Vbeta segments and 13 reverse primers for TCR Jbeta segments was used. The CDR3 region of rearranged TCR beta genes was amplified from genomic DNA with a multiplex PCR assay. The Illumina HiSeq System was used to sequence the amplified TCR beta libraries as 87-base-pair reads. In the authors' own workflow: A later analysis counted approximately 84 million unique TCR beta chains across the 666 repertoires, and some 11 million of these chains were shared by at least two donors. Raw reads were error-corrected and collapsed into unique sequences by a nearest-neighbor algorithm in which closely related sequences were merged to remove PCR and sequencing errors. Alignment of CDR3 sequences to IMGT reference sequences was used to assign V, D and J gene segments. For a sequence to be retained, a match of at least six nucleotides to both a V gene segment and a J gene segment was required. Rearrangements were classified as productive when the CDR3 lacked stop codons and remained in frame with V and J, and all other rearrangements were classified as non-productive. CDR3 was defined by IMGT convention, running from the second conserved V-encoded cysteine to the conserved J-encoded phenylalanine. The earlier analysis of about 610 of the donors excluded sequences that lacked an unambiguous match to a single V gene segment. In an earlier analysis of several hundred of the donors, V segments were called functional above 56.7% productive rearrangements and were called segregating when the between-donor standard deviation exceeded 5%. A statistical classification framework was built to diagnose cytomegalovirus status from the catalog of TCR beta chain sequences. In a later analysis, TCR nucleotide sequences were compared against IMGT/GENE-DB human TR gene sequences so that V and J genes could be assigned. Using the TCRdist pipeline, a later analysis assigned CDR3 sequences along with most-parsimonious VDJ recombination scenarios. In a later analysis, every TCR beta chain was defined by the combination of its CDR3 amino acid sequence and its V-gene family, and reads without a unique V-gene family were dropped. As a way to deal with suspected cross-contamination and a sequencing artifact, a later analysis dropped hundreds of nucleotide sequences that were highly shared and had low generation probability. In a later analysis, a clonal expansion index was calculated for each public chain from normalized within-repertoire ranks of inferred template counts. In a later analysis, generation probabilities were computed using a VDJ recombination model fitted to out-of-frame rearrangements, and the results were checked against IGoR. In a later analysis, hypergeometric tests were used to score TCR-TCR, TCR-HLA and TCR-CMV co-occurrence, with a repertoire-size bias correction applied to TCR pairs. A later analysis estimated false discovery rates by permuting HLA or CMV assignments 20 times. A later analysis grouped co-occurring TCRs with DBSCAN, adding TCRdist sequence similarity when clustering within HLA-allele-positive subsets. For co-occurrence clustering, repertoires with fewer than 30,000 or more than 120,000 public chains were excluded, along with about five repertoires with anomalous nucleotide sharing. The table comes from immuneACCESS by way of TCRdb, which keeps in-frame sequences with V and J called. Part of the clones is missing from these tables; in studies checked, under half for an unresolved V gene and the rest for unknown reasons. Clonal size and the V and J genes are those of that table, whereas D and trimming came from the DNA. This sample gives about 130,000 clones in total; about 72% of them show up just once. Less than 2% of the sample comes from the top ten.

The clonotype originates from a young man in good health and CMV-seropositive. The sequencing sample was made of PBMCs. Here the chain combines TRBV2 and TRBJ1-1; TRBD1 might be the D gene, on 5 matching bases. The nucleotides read TGTGCCAGCAGGGGGGGGAACACTGAAGCTTTCTTT. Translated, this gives CASRGGNTEAFF.